The 28 T cell receptor beta chains reported below all come from one sample, sequenced in a study of T cell responses to AZD1222 COVID-19 vaccine. Repertoires were generated with immunoSEQ multiplex PCR, while TCRdb's copy carries only in-frame clones and drops some. The data contain 130,000 or so clones, approximately 86% of them singletons. This sample comprised peripheral blood, obtained on day 0 of AZD1222 vaccination. Receptors were obtained from an adult in good health.

The chain joins TRBV6-1 to TRBJ2-1, with TRBD2 matching 10 bases. Germline V CDR1 and CDR2: MNHNS, SASEGT. This CDR3 is 16 amino acids long. Trimming removed 3 bases from V and 5 bases from J; junction bases left unmatched: 7. CDR3 bases: TGTGCCAGCAGTGAGGCTCTAGCGGGAGAACACAATGAGCAGTTCTTC. This gives the protein CASSEALAGEHNEQFF.

This clone has only a few counts. Different DNA sequences within this sample yield the same CDR3. This chain joins TRBV11-2 and TRBJ2-2; D is perhaps TRBD1 (5 bases). This CDR3 comprises 15 residues. Germline CDR1 is SGHAT and CDR2 is FQNNGV. Trimming pared 0 bases from V and 2 bases from J, leaving 7 bases between. The CDR3 DNA sequence: TGTGCCAGCAGCTTAGATGGGGCAAACACCGGGGAGCTGTTTTTT. Translated: CASSLDGANTGELFF.

The CDR3 loop is CASSLGTQYF. In DNA form, the CDR3 reads TGTGCCAGCAGTTTGGGGACCCAGTACTTC. The chain has TRBV28 and TRBJ2-5, with D uncertain. V was cut by 3 bases and J by 7 bases, with 3 bases left in between. This CDR3 has 10 amino acids. CDR1 and CDR2 from the germline V gene are MDHEN and SYDVKM.

The CDR3 here is CASSIQRGSSYEQYF. The CDR3 nucleotides are TGTGCCAGTAGTATTCAGCGGGGGAGCTCCTACGAGCAGTACTTC. The J gene is TRBJ2-7, the V gene TRBV19; 8 bases fit TRBD2. Germline lookup yields CDR1 LNHDA and CDR2 SQIVND (reference sequence). This CDR3 is 15 amino acids long. V lost 3 bases and J lost 0; bases outside the gene matches: 4.

V usage is TRBV9 and J usage is TRBJ2-2; 7 bases fit TRBD1. V was pared by 2 bases and J by 3 bases, with 1 base of the junction left unmatched. The CDR3 spans 14 residues. Germline CDR1 and CDR2: SGDLS and YYNGEE. CDR3 sequence (DNA): TGTGCCAGCAGCGTTACAGGGGACACCGGGGAGCTGTTTTTT. It encodes CASSVTGDTGELFF. Full variable domain (outside the CDR3, taken from reference TRBV9 and TRBJ2-2): DSGVTQTPKHLITATGQRVTLRCSPRSGDLSVYWYQQSLDQGLQFLIQYYNGEERAKGNILERFSAQQFPDLHSELNLSSLELGDSALYFCASSVTGDTGELFFGEGSRLTVL.

This clone showed up many times. The rearrangement links TRBV7-2 to TRBJ1-2; D possibly corresponds to TRBD1 (5 bases). The germline CDR1 and CDR2 sequences are SGHTA and FQGNSA. The CDR3 consists of 15 residues. V shed 2 bases and J shed 7 bases, with 17 bases lying between them. CDR3 in DNA: TGTGCCAGCAGCTTATCCGACAGACCCGCCGGTGGCTACACCTTC. This encodes CASSLSDRPAGGYTF.

The chain couples TRBV9 to TRBJ2-5; perhaps TRBD1 as D (6 bases). V dropped 0 bases and J dropped 2 bases, with 8 bases sitting between them. The CDR3 totals 14 residues. Germline V gene sequence: CDR1 SGDLS, CDR2 YYNGEE. CDR3 protein: CASSVGQAQETQYF. Written as DNA, the CDR3 is TGTGCCAGCAGCGTAGGACAGGCTCAAGAGACCCAGTACTTC. The complete variable domain, with remaining parts taken from reference TRBV9 and TRBJ2-5, reads DSGVTQTPKHLITATGQRVTLRCSPRSGDLSVYWYQQSLDQGLQFLIQYYNGEERAKGNILERFSAQQFPDLHSELNLSSLELGDSALYFCASSVGQAQETQYFGPGTRLLVL.

V is TRBV6-2 or TRBV6-3 and J is TRBJ2-3; D may be TRBD2 (6 bases). From germline, CDR1 is MNHEY and CDR2 SVGEGT. This CDR3 contains 17 residues. The V gene lost 5 bases and the J gene lost 2 bases, with 20 bases spanning the gap. In nucleotides, the CDR3 is TGTGCCAGCAGTAAGACTAGTTCAGGCGGAAACACAGATACGCAGTATTTT. It translates to CASSKTSSGGNTDTQYF.

This chain links TRBV6-5 with TRBJ2-7; possible D gene TRBD2, 7 bases. The V gene's germline CDR1 is MNHEY and CDR2 SVGAGI. The CDR3 consists of 16 residues. Trimming left V 0 bases short and J 5 bases short, with 17 bases between. CDR3 residues: CASSYSSGGGFDEQYF. In nucleotides, the CDR3 is TGTGCCAGCAGTTACTCGTCGGGCGGGGGCTTTGACGAGCAGTACTTC.

This chain joins TRBV20-1 and TRBJ2-7; D may match TRBD1 or TRBD2 (5 bases each). In germline, CDR1 is DFQATT, CDR2 SNEGSKA (reference sequence). Trimming removed 6 bases at V and 6 bases at J, with 12 bases between. This CDR3 spans 11 amino acids. The CDR3 sequence: CSAVGVGEQYF. The CDR3 DNA is TGCAGTGCGGTGGGGGTGGGCGAGCAGTACTTC.

The chain employs TRBV16 and TRBJ2-7, with D maybe TRBD2 (7 bases). The CDR3 is made up of 15 amino acids. V was trimmed by 8 bases and J by 4 bases, leaving 21 bases between them. Germline CDR1 reads KGHSY; CDR2 reads FQNENV. CDR3 region: CASLHGGGRGYEQYF. For the CDR3, the DNA is TGTGCCAGCCTCCATGGGGGGGGGCGCGGATACGAGCAGTACTTC. Full variable domain (outside the CDR3, taken from reference TRBV16 and TRBJ2-7): GEEVAQTPKHLVRGEGQKAKLYCAPIKGHSYVFWYQQVLKNEFKFLISFQNENVFDETGMPKERFSAKCLPNSPCSLEIQATKLEDSAVYFCASLHGGGRGYEQYFGPGTRLTVT.

The chain combines TRBV27 with TRBJ2-7; 8 bases are shared with TRBD2. The junction had 3 bases not matched to a gene; V was cut back by 0 bases and J by 5 bases. CDR3 length: 14 residues. CDR1 is MNHEY and CDR2 is SMNVEV in the germline V gene (reference sequence). The DNA of the CDR3 is TGTGCCAGCAGTTTATCCGGGAGGGGTAACGAGCAGTACTTC. It translates to CASSLSGRGNEQYF.

V usage is TRBV7-8 and J usage is TRBJ1-5, with 10 bases identical to TRBD1. The ends lost 1 base at V and 4 bases at J; junction bases unmatched: 4. CDR3 length equals 16 residues. The germline CDR1 and CDR2 sequences are SGHVS and FQNEAQ. In DNA form, the CDR3 reads TGTGCCAGCAGCTTAGGGGGACAGGGGAGGAATCAGCCCCAGCATTTT. Its protein product is CASSLGGQGRNQPQHF.

This chain joins TRBV10-3 and TRBJ2-2; tentative D call: TRBD1 (6 bases). The germline V gene has CDR1 ENHRY and CDR2 SYGVKD. The CDR3 is made up of 15 amino acids. V was pared by 4 bases and J by 1 base, with 10 bases between. Here the CDR3 reads CAISGGHLNTGELFF. CDR3 DNA: TGTGCCATCAGTGGGGGACATTTGAACACCGGGGAGCTGTTTTTT.

The table lists this clone with a few counts. The chain is built from TRBV24-1 and TRBJ1-1; the D gene is possibly TRBD1 (6 bases). V lost 3 bases to trimming and J lost 10 bases, with 11 bases between them. The CDR3 consists of 12 residues. Germline values: CDR1 KGHDR, CDR2 SFDVKD. Here the CDR3 DNA reads TGTGCCACCAGTGATCCCTCGGACAGAGCTTTCTTT. It encodes CATSDPSDRAFF.

V usage is TRBV10-3 and J usage is TRBJ2-5; TRBD1 matches at 11 bases. J lost 4 bases, V lost 4 bases, and 5 bases had no gene match. The germline gives CDR1 ENHRY, CDR2 SYGVKD. This CDR3 comprises 15 residues. The DNA of the CDR3 is TGTGCCATCAGTGGATTGGGACAGGGGGTAGAGACCCAGTACTTC. Its translation is CAISGLGQGVETQYF.

This chain links TRBV19 with TRBJ1-5; the D is unclear. The CDR3 has 14 amino acids. The V gene lost 7 bases and the J gene lost 5 bases, with 15 bases spanning the gap. Germline V CDR1 and CDR2: LNHDA, SQIVND (reference sequence). The CDR3 reads CASISAWDDQPQHF. CDR3 DNA: TGTGCCAGTATATCTGCGTGGGATGATCAGCCCCAGCATTTT.

The chain uses TRBV5-6 and TRBJ2-7; D unclear. The CDR3 extends over 13 amino acids. CDR1 and CDR2 from the germline V gene are SGHDT and YYEEEE. Trimming removed 0 bases at V and 3 bases at J, with 7 bases between. The CDR3 reads CASSLEVSYEQYF. CDR3 in DNA: TGTGCCAGCAGCTTGGAGGTCAGCTACGAGCAGTACTTC.

This sequence joins TRBV24-1 and TRBJ2-3; 9 positions match TRBD2. Germline trimming cut 5 bases from V and 5 bases from J; bases unmatched to any gene: 10. Germline CDR1 is KGHDR and CDR2 is SFDVKD. CDR3 length equals 16 residues. The CDR3 nucleotides are TGTGCCACCAGTGCGAGCGGGAGGCAAGGGGGAGATACGCAGTATTTT. Translated: CATSASGRQGGDTQYF.

The V gene is TRBV5-4, the J gene TRBJ1-1; D gene uncertain. Germline-derived CDR1 and CDR2 are SGHNT and YYREEE (reference sequence). The CDR3 sequence is 15 residues long. Trimming took off 2 bases at V and 1 base at J, with 12 bases between the two ends. The CDR3 sequence is CASSFVYGENTEAFF. CDR3 sequence (DNA): TGTGCCAGCAGCTTTGTTTACGGCGAGAACACTGAAGCTTTCTTT.

This clone is a singleton in its sample. The V and J genes are TRBV4-1 and TRBJ1-2; 8 nucleotides line up with TRBD1. J was trimmed by 1 base and V by 1 base; bases with no gene match: 2. Looked up from germline, CDR1 is MGHRA and CDR2 is YSYEKL. This CDR3 has 15 residues. The CDR3 DNA follows: TGCGCCAGCAGCCAAGGACAGGGGATTAACTATGGCTACACCTTC. Amino acids: CASSQGQGINYGYTF.

This clone was detected a few times. CDR3 nucleotide sequence: TGTGCCAGCTCACCAAAGGACGGGATGAAAGAAAAACTGTTTTTT. Translating gives CASSPKDGMKEKLFF. This chain uses TRBV18 with TRBJ1-4; D not certain. Germline V gene lookup returns CDR1 KGHSH and CDR2 LQKENI. The CDR3 is 15 amino acids. The V gene lost 2 bases and the J gene lost 8 bases, with 15 bases spanning the gap.

CDR3 DNA: TGTGCCAGCAGCTTAGCAGCAGCTAACAATCAGCCCCAGCATTTT. Translated, it gives CASSLAAANNQPQHF. The chain recombines TRBV7-8 with TRBJ1-5; D unresolved. CDR3 length equals 15 residues. The ends were cut back, 0 bases at V and 3 bases at J, with 9 bases in the middle. Germline lookup yields CDR1 SGHVS and CDR2 FQNEAQ.

The chain is built from TRBV5-4 and TRBJ2-7; D is unclear. The CDR3 extends over 13 amino acids. From germline, CDR1 is SGHNT and CDR2 YYREEE (reference sequence). V was pared by 1 base and J by 5 bases, with 10 bases between. This chain's CDR3 is CASSLFGVHEQYF. The CDR3 nucleotides read TGTGCCAGCAGCTTGTTTGGGGTCCACGAGCAGTACTTC.

The gene calls are TRBV6-1 and TRBJ2-2; tentative D call: TRBD1 (5 bases). V shed 2 bases and J shed 6 bases, with 13 bases lying between them. Germline V gene sequence: CDR1 MNHNS, CDR2 SASEGT. There are 15 residues in the CDR3. The CDR3 sequence is CASSEMSGKPGELFF. CDR3 coding DNA: TGTGCCAGCAGTGAAATGTCAGGGAAGCCCGGGGAGCTGTTTTTT.

V usage is TRBV6-6 and J usage is TRBJ2-7; TRBD1 matches at 10 bases. Unmatched junction bases numbered 7, after V lost 4 bases and J lost 1 base. The CDR3 has 16 residues. Germline V gene sequence: CDR1 MNHNY, CDR2 SVGAGI (reference sequence). The CDR3 here is CASSFRTGGLSYEQYF. CDR3 DNA: TGTGCCAGCAGTTTTCGGACAGGGGGTTTATCCTACGAGCAGTACTTC.

The chain employs TRBV25-1 and TRBJ2-7; D may be TRBD1 (6 bases). The CDR3 is made up of 18 amino acids. The V gene lost 1 base and the J gene lost 3 bases, with 22 bases spanning the gap. Germline V gives CDR1 MGHDK, CDR2 SYGVNS. CDR3 coding DNA: TGTGCCAGCAGTGAATGTTGCGGGCCGCCCAGGGGTTTCTACGAGCAGTACTTC. Its translation is CASSECCGPPRGFYEQYF.

The gene calls are TRBV7-2 and TRBJ2-6, with D possibly TRBD2 on 5 matching bases. Trimming removed 3 bases from V and 4 bases from J, with 10 bases in between. The CDR3 consists of 15 residues. The germline gives CDR1 SGHTA, CDR2 FQGNSA. CDR3 residues: CASSFSWEGANVLTF. DNA of the CDR3: TGTGCCAGCAGCTTCTCGTGGGAGGGGGCCAACGTCCTGACTTTC.